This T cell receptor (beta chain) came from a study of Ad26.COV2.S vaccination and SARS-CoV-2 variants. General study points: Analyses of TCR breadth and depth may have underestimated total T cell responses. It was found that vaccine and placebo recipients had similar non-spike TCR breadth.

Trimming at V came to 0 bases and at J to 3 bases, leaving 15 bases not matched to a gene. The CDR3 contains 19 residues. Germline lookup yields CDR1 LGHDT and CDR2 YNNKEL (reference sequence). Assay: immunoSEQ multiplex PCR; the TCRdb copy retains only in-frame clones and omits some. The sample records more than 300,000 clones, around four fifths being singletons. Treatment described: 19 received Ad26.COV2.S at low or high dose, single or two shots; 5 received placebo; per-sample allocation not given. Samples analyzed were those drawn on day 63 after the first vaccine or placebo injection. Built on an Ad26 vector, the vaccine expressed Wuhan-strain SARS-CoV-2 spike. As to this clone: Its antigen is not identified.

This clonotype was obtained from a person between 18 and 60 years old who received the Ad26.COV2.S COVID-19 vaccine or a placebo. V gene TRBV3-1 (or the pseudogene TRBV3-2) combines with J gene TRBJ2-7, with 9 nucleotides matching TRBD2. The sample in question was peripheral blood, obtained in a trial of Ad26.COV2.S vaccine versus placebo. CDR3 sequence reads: CASSQDIASGVTTHYEQYF. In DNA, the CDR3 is TGTGCCAGCAGCCAAGATATCGCTAGCGGGGTCACAACGCACTACGAGCAGTACTTC.